Below, one TCR beta chain is given with its context. Its antigen is currently unknown. This specimen includes other DNA sequences encoding the same CDR3. This entry comes from a study of graft-versus-host responses after intestinal transplantation. Looking at the study overall: Anti-thymocyte globulin induction was given to all recipients, followed by tacrolimus and steroids for about 3 years.

V lost 8 bases to trimming and J lost 7 bases; unmatched junction nucleotides: 17. Germline lookup yields CDR1 PRHDT and CDR2 FYEKMQ (reference sequence). This CDR3 comprises 16 residues. TCRdb's copy holds only in-frame clones and misses some; the assay was immunoSEQ multiplex PCR. The sample yields around 110,000 clones, around 94% seen once. The sequencing here drew on unstimulated CD8+ T cells sorted from spleen or lymph node cells, taken before transplant. This clonotype originated in a human donor who was the organ donor for an intestinal transplant. This sequence joins TRBV13 and TRBJ2-1; 7 bases agree with TRBD1. The CDR3, as DNA: TGTGCCAGCGGGATGTGGGACAGAGGTTTAAGTAATGAGCAGTTCTTC. Translated: CASGMWDRGLSNEQFF.